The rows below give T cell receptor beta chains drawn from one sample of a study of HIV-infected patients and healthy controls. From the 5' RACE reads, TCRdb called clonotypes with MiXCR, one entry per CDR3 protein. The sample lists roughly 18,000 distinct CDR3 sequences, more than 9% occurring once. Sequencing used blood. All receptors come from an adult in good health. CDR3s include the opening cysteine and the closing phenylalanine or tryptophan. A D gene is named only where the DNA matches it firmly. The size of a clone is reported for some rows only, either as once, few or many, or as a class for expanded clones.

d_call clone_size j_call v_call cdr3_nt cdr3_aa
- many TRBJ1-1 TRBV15 TGTGCCACCAGCAGAGATCATGTCACTGAAGCTTTCTTT CATSRDHVTEAFF
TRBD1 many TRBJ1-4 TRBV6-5 TGTGCCAGCAGTCCCGGACAGGGTAGGGAAAAACTGTTTTTT CASSPGQGREKLFF
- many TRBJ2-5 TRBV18 TGTGCCAGCTCATCGGAGGTGACCCAGTACTTC CASSSEVTQYF
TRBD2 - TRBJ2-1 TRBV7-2 TGTGCCAGCAGCTTAGCGGCAGCGGGGGCTATCAATGAGCAGTTCTTC CASSLAAAGAINEQFF
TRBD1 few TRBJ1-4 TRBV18 TGTGCCAGCTCACGGGACAGGTCTGAAAAACTGTTTTTT CASSRDRSEKLFF
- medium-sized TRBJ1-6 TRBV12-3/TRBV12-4 TGTGCCAGCAGCCCGGGTGGTGACAATTCACCCCTCCACTTT CASSPGGDNSPLHF
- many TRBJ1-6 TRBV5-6 TGTGCCAGCAGCTTGCATGGAAGAGGTAATTCACCCCTCCACTTT CASSLHGRGNSPLHF
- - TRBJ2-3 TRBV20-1 TGCAGTGCTAGAGGCGGGGCAGATACGCAGTATTTT CSARGGADTQYF
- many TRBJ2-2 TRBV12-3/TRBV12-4 TGTGCCAGCAGTCGTACAGGGTCGAACACCGGGGAGCTGTTTTTT CASSRTGSNTGELFF
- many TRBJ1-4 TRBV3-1 TGTGCCAGCAGCCAAGATCTCCCCGGGACCGGGAATGAAAAACTGTTTTTT CASSQDLPGTGNEKLFF
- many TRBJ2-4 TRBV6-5 TGTGCCAGCAGTTATTCAGTCTTAGCCAAAAACATTCAGTACTTC CASSYSVLAKNIQYF
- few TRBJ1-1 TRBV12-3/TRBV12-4 TGTGCCAGCACCATAAATTTGAACACTGAAGCTTTCTTT CASTINLNTEAFF
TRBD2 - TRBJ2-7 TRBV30 TGTGCCTGGGGTACGACTAGCGGGTACCGCGAGCAGTACTTC CAWGTTSGYREQYF
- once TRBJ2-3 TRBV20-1 TGCAGTGCTAGAGATACTGGCACAGATACGCAGTATTTT CSARDTGTDTQYF
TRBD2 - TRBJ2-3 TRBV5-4 TGTGCCAGCAGCGTGGGACTAGCGGGGGGCCGGCCAGATACGCAGTATTTT CASSVGLAGGRPDTQYF
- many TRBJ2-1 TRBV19 TGTGCCAGTAGATCCCGGGAGACCTATGAGCAGTTCTTC CASRSRETYEQFF
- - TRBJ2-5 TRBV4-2 TGTGCCAGCAGCCAAGATGGACAGCCAGAAGAGACCCAGTACTTC CASSQDGQPEETQYF
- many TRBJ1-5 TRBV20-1 TGCAGTGCTACACTCGGGCAGCTTTCGGAGCCCCAGCATTTT CSATLGQLSEPQHF
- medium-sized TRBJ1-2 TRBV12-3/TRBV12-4 TGTGCCAGCAGTTTAGTTCAGGGGCGCGGATCCAACTATGGCTACACCTTC CASSLVQGRGSNYGYTF
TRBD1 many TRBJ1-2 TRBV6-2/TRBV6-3 TGTGCCAGCAGTTCCAGAACGTCCTACGGGACAGGGCCTTCTAACTATGGCTACACCTTC CASSSRTSYGTGPSNYGYTF
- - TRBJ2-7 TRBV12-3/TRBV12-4 TGTGCCAGCAGTTGGCCCGCAGCCCACGAGCAGTACTTC CASSWPAAHEQYF
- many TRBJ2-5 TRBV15 TGTGCCACCAGCGACCAGGGTCTAGAGACCCAGTACTTC CATSDQGLETQYF
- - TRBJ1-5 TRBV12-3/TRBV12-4 TGTGCCAGCAGTTTTAGGTCCCATACCAGTTTGCGGCCCCAGCATTTT CASSFRSHTSLRPQHF
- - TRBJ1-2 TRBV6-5 TGTGCCAGCAGTTACGCCAGGGTCTCCTACACCTTC CASSYARVSYTF
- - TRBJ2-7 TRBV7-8 TGTGCCAGCAGCTTAGAAGACAGGACCTACGAGCAGTACTTC CASSLEDRTYEQYF
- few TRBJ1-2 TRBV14 TGTGCCAGCAGCGACAGGCCGATCTATGGCTACACCTTC CASSDRPIYGYTF
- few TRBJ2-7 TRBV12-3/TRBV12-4 TGTGCCAGCACCCGCACCCCCTTGATCGAGCAGTACTTC CASTRTPLIEQYF
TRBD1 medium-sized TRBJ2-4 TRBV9 TGTGCCAGCAGCGTAACAGGGGCCGAGAAAAACATTCAGTACTTC CASSVTGAEKNIQYF
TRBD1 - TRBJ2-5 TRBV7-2 TGTGCCAGCAGCCTACAGGGGGGATGGGAGACCCAGTACTTC CASSLQGGWETQYF
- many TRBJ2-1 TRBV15 TGTGCCACCAGCAGTGATGCTCCTAGCTCCCTAGCGAATGAGCAGTTCTTC CATSSDAPSSLANEQFF
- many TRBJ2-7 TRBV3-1 TGTGCCAGCAGCCAAGAAGGGAGAGAGCAGTACTTC CASSQEGREQYF
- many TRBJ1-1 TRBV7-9 TGTGCCAGCAGCGTCGAGGAGAGAGCTTTCTTT CASSVEERAFF
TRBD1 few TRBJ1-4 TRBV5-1 TGCGCCAGCAGCTCCTCCGGGACAGGGATTGAAAAACTGTTTTTT CASSSSGTGIEKLFF
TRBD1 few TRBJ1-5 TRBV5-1 TGCGCCAGCAGCTTGACAGGGGAGGATCAGCCCCAGCATTTT CASSLTGEDQPQHF
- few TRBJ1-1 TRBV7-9 TGTGCCAGCAGCTTATTTGGTACAGGGAACACTGAAGCTTTCTTT CASSLFGTGNTEAFF
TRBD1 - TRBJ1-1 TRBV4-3 TGCGCCAGCAGCCAAGATGGAGGGGGCCATACTGAAGCTTTCTTT CASSQDGGGHTEAFF
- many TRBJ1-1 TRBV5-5 TGTGCCAGCAGCTTACCAGGACACCCTGGGGCTTTCTTT CASSLPGHPGAFF
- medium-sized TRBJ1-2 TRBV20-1 TGCAGTGCTAGAGCCGGGGGGGGGGCGCAGGTCCTCAGCTATGGCTACACCTTC CSARAGGGAQVLSYGYTF
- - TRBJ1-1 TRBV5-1 TGCGCCAGCAGCTTCACCCCTGGGAGGGGCACTGAAGCTTTCTTT CASSFTPGRGTEAFF
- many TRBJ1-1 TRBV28 TGTGCCAGCAGTCCTGGACCTAACACTGAAGCTTTCTTT CASSPGPNTEAFF
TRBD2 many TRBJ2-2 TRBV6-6 TGTGCCAGCAGTCCCGGGGGGGGCAAGGCCGGGGAGCTGTTTTTT CASSPGGGKAGELFF
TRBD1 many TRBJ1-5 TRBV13 TGTGCCAGCAGCTTCTCAGGGGACAGGCAGCCCCAGCATTTT CASSFSGDRQPQHF
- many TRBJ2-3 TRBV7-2 TGTGCCAGCAGCTTAGAGTGGGCAGGAGGAGCAGATACGCAGTATTTT CASSLEWAGGADTQYF
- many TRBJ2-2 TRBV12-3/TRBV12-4 TGTGCCAGCAGTCCCCGTGGGCGTGCGAACACCGGGGAGCTGTTTTTT CASSPRGRANTGELFF
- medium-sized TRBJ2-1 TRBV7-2 TGTGCCAGCAGCGCCGTCCTGGCATCCTACAATGAGCAGTTCTTC CASSAVLASYNEQFF
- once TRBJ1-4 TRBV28 TGTGCCAGCAGTCTTAGACAGGCGCGAGAAAAACTGTTTTTT CASSLRQAREKLFF
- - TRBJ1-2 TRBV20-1 TGCAGCGACTCTGAGAATACCGCTTCTTATGGCTACACCTTC CSDSENTASYGYTF
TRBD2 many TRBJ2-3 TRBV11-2 TGTGCCAGCAGCTCCCCCACCGGACCCGGGAGGAGTCAGTATTTT CASSSPTGPGRSQYF
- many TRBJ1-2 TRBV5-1 TGCGCCAGCAGCTTGGACCCGGCCTCAGGAGGGGGCTACACCTTC CASSLDPASGGGYTF